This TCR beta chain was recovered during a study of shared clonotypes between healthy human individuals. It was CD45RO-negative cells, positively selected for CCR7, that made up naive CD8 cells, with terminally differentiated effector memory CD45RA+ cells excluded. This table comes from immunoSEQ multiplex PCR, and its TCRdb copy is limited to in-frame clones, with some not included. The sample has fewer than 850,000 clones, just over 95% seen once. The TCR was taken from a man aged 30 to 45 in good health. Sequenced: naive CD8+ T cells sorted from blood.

In DNA form, the CDR3 reads TGTGCCAGCAGCGCAAGCAATCAGCCCCAGCATTTT. Amino acids: CASSASNQPQHF. The V call is TRBV21-1, the J call TRBJ1-5. TRBV21-1 is reported as a pseudogene. The CDR3 is 12 residues long.